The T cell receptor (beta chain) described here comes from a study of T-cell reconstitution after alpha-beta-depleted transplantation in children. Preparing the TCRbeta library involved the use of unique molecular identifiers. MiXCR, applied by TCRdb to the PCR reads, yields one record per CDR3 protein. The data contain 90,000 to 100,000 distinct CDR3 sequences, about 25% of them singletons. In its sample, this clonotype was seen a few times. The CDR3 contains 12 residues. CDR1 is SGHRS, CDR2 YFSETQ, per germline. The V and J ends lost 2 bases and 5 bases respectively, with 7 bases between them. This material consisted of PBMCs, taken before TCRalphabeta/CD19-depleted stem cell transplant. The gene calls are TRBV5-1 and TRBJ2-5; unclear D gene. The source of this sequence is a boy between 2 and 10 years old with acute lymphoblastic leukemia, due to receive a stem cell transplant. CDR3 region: CASSLNGETQYF. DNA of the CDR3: TGCGCCAGCAGCTTAAACGGGGAGACCCAGTACTTC.